A selection of T cell receptor beta chains follows, all from one sample in a study of T-cell reconstitution after alpha-beta-depleted transplantation in children. TCRdb processed the PCR reads anew with MiXCR; each CDR3 protein has one entry. In the table there are fewer than 700,000 distinct CDR3 sequences, more than 20% of which are singletons. The sequences come from PBMCs, mostly from graft donor cells, collected 360 days after TCRalphabeta/CD19-depleted stem cell transplant. The origin of the receptors is a boy under two years old who had a stem cell transplant for acute myeloid leukemia, so the T cells may come from the graft donor. Each CDR3 is given with its conserved first and last residue. D genes are given only for firm matches. The size field is filled for only some rows; it gives once, few, many or a size class.

- TRBJ2-1 TRBV20-1 - CSARAGARSWNEQFF TGCAGTGCTAGGGCCGGGGCTCGTTCTTGGAATGAGCAGTTCTTC
many TRBJ2-2 TRBV20-1 - CSATGVLTGELFF TGCAGTGCTACCGGGGTTTTGACCGGGGAGCTGTTTTTT
- TRBJ2-3 TRBV7-2 TRBD2 CASSLSGGVGTDTQYF TGTGCCAGCAGCCTTAGCGGGGGGGTGGGCACAGATACGCAGTATTTT
- TRBJ2-3 TRBV20-1 - CSASDYSTDTQYF TGCAGTGCTAGTGACTATAGCACAGATACGCAGTATTTT
many TRBJ1-2 TRBV20-1 - CSASIRQYYGYTF TGCAGTGCTAGTATTCGTCAGTACTATGGCTACACCTTC
few TRBJ1-1 TRBV6-5 TRBD1 CASSSTWTGDTEAFF TGTGCCAGCAGTTCGACCTGGACAGGGGACACTGAAGCTTTCTTT
many TRBJ2-1 TRBV6-5 TRBD2 CASSYLAGGPYNEQFF TGTGCCAGCAGTTACCTAGCGGGGGGCCCTTACAATGAGCAGTTCTTC
- TRBJ2-3 TRBV18 - CASSPAQRRGPPSTQYF TGTGCCAGCTCACCGGCCCAAAGGCGGGGGCCCCCGTCTACGCAGTATTTT
few TRBJ1-1 TRBV4-3 - CASSPHQGTEAFF TGCGCCAGCAGCCCCCACCAGGGGACTGAAGCTTTCTTT
- TRBJ2-2 TRBV28 - CASSVDFQVGWSTGELFF TGTGCCAGCAGTGTAGACTTCCAGGTGGGCTGGAGCACCGGGGAGCTGTTTTTT
- TRBJ2-7 TRBV7-2 TRBD1 CASSLPRDRGLYEQYF TGTGCCAGCAGCTTACCCCGGGACAGGGGGCTTTACGAGCAGTACTTC
many TRBJ1-1 TRBV18 TRBD1 CASSPRGLMNEAFF TGTGCCAGCTCACCTAGGGGGCTTATGAATGAAGCTTTCTTT
- TRBJ2-1 TRBV10-3 - CAISESVEGGYNEQFF TGTGCCATCAGTGAGTCGGTTGAAGGGGGCTACAATGAGCAGTTCTTC
- TRBJ2-2 TRBV6-1 TRBD2 CASSPDRTSRNTGELFF TGTGCCAGCAGTCCTGACCGGACTAGCCGAAACACCGGGGAGCTGTTTTTT
many TRBJ2-7 TRBV20-1 - CSALHGAASYEQYF TGCAGTGCCCTCCACGGGGCTGCCTCCTACGAGCAGTACTTC
many TRBJ1-1 TRBV6-5 - CASSSRGRGWGTEAFF TGTGCCAGCAGTTCACGGGGCAGGGGATGGGGCACTGAAGCTTTCTTT
many TRBJ2-7 TRBV11-2 TRBD2 CASRPWEGTSVYEQYF TGTGCCAGCAGGCCCTGGGAAGGGACTAGCGTCTACGAGCAGTACTTC
many TRBJ1-2 TRBV7-2 - CASSLDLVGAGGYTF TGTGCCAGCAGCTTAGATTTAGTTGGCGCGGGGGGCTACACCTTC
- TRBJ1-5 TRBV6-1 - CASSQDSLYQPQHF TGTGCCAGCAGTCAGGACAGCTTATATCAGCCCCAGCATTTT
many TRBJ1-6 TRBV20-1 - CSAREGTQGGSPLHF TGCAGTGCTAGAGAGGGGACTCAAGGAGGTTCACCCCTCCACTTT
- TRBJ2-1 TRBV20-1 TRBD2 CSAHSGGAYEQFF TGCAGTGCCCATAGCGGGGGGGCTTATGAGCAGTTCTTC
few TRBJ2-5 TRBV29-1 - CSVEDFGELETQYF TGCAGCGTTGAAGATTTCGGGGAACTAGAGACCCAGTACTTC
many TRBJ2-5 TRBV5-6 - CASSLVAGYLETQYF TGTGCCAGCAGCTTGGTTGCGGGGTACTTAGAGACCCAGTACTTC
few TRBJ1-1 TRBV6-2/TRBV6-3 TRBD1 CASSYDRGRTGHNTEAFF TGTGCCAGCAGTTACGACCGAGGGCGGACAGGGCATAACACTGAAGCTTTCTTT
- TRBJ2-1 TRBV20-1 TRBD2 CSGTSGGHRPDNEQFF TGCAGTGGGACTAGCGGGGGGCACCGCCCCGACAATGAGCAGTTCTTC
- TRBJ2-7 TRBV25-1 - CASSDHPPGYEQYF TGTGCCAGCAGTGATCATCCTCCGGGGTACGAGCAGTACTTC
- TRBJ2-5 TRBV7-9 - CASSYLDREETQYF TGTGCCAGCAGCTACTTGGACAGAGAAGAGACCCAGTACTTC
- TRBJ1-1 TRBV7-2 - CASSLGWGRNTEAFF TGTGCCAGCAGCTTAGGCTGGGGAAGGAACACTGAAGCTTTCTTT
- TRBJ2-7 TRBV15 - CATSRDNRDHYEQYF TGTGCCACCAGCAGAGATAACAGGGACCACTACGAGCAGTACTTC
many TRBJ2-1 TRBV20-1 - CSARWGAYNEQFF TGCAGTGCTAGGTGGGGGGCGTACAATGAGCAGTTCTTC
many TRBJ2-1 TRBV5-5 - CASSLSGGIEQFF TGTGCCAGCAGCTTGAGTGGAGGTATCGAGCAGTTCTTC
few TRBJ1-1 TRBV6-5 - CASSYSEGRPSGTEAFF TGTGCCAGCAGTTACTCGGAGGGGCGGCCTTCGGGCACTGAAGCTTTCTTT
- TRBJ1-4 TRBV21-1 - CASSKAKEGHREKLFF TGTGCCAGCAGCAAAGCGAAGGAGGGACATCGTGAAAAACTGTTTTTT
- TRBJ2-7 TRBV6-5 - CASKFRVLGKFDEQYF TGTGCCAGCAAGTTTCGGGTCCTTGGTAAATTCGACGAGCAGTACTTC
- TRBJ1-2 TRBV20-1 - CSARVESYGYTF TGCAGTGCTAGAGTCGAGTCCTATGGCTACACCTTC
- TRBJ2-3 TRBV5-6 - CASSMGADRHTDTQYF TGTGCCAGCAGCATGGGGGCAGATCGTCACACAGATACGCAGTATTTT
- TRBJ2-7 TRBV27 - CASSPELFPDEQYF TGTGCCAGCAGTCCAGAACTCTTTCCCGACGAGCAGTACTTC
many TRBJ2-2 TRBV2 - CASSDEDILRELFF TGTGCCAGCAGTGACGAGGACATATTAAGGGAGCTGTTTTTT
- TRBJ1-1 TRBV6-5 - CASSYRQTSSKAFF TGTGCCAGCAGTTATCGGCAGACCAGCAGTAAAGCTTTCTTT
few TRBJ2-3 TRBV12-3/TRBV12-4 - CASTESSTDTQYF TGTGCCAGCACCGAAAGTAGCACAGATACGCAGTATTTT
many TRBJ2-7 TRBV20-1 TRBD1 CSVWDRAYYEQYF TGCAGTGTATGGGACAGGGCCTACTACGAGCAGTACTTC
- TRBJ2-4 TRBV28 - CASSTTGPLAKNIQYF TGTGCCAGCAGTACGACAGGCCCCTTAGCCAAAAACATTCAGTACTTC
- TRBJ2-5 TRBV12-3/TRBV12-4 - CASSLMGPEQETQYF TGTGCCAGCAGTTTAATGGGGCCAGAGCAAGAGACCCAGTACTTC
few TRBJ2-4 TRBV29-1 - CSVGLLAKNIQYF TGCAGCGTGGGACTTCTAGCCAAAAACATTCAGTACTTC